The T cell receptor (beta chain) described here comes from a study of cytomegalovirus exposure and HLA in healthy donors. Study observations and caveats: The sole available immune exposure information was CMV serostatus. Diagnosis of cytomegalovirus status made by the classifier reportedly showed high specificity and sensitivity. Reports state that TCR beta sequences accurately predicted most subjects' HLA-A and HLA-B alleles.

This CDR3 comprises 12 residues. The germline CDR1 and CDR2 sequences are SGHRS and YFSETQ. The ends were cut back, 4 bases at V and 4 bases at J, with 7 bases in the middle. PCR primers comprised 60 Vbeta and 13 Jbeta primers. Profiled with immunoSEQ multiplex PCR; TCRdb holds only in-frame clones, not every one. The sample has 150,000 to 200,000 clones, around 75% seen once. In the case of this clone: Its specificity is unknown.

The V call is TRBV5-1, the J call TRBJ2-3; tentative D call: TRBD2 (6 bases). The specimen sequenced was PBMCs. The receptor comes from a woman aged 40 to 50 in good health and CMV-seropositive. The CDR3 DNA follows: TGCGCCAGCAGCATAGCGGCAGATACGCAGTATTTT. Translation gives CASSIAADTQYF. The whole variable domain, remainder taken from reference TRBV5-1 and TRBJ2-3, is KAGVTQTPRYLIKTRGQQVTLSCSPISGHRSVSWYQQTPGQGLQFLFEYFSETQRNKGNFPGRFSGRQFSNSRSEMNVSTLELGDSALYLCASSIAADTQYFGPGTRLTVL.